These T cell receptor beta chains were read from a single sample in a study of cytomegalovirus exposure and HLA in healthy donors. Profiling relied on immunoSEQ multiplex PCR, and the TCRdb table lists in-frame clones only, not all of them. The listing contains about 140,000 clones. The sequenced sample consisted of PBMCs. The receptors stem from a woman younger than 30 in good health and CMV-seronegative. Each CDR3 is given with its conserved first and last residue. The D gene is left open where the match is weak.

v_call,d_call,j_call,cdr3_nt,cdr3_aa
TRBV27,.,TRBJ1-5,TGTGCCAGCAGTAAAGGGGACACCGAAGCCCAGCATTTT,CASSKGDTEAQHF
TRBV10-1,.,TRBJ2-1,TGCGCCAGCAGCCAAGTTGGAGGAGTCGGGAAAGATGAGCAGTTCTTC,CASSQVGGVGKDEQFF
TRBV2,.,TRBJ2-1,TGTGCCAGCAGTGAAGAAGGCAGAAGGGGGTTCTTC,CASSEEGRRGFF
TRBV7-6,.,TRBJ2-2,TGTGCCAGCAGCTTAGAGTCGGGGAAGATCCCCGGGGAGCTGTTTTTT,CASSLESGKIPGELFF
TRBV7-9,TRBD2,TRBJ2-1,TGTGCCAGCAGCGGACGCGGAGGAGCGGGACTTTACAATGAGCAGTTCTTC,CASSGRGGAGLYNEQFF
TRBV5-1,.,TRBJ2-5,TGCGCCAGCAGCTTGTCTGTAGTGGGCCGGGAGACCCAGTACTTC,CASSLSVVGRETQYF
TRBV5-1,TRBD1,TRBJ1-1,TGCGCCAGCAGCATGGACAGGGGGGGGACTGAAGCTTTCTTT,CASSMDRGGTEAFF
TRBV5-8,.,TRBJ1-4,TGTGCCAGCAGCTTTCGACAGCTTGCTAATGAAAAACTGTTTTTT,CASSFRQLANEKLFF
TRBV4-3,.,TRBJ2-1,TGCGCCAGCAGCCAAGATTACTACAATGAGCAGTTCTTC,CASSQDYYNEQFF
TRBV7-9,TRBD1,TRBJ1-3,TGTGCCAGCAGCTTCGGGACAGGTTTTGGAAACACCATATATTTT,CASSFGTGFGNTIYF
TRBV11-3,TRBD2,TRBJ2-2,TGTGCCAGCAGCTTATCCCCGACTAGCGGTATTTCCGGGGAGCTGTTTTTT,CASSLSPTSGISGELFF
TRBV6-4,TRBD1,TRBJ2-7,TGTGCCAGCAGTCCGACAGGGATGGCCTACGAGCAGTACTTC,CASSPTGMAYEQYF
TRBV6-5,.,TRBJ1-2,TGTGCCAGCAGTTTAAAGACAGACTATGGCTACACCTTC,CASSLKTDYGYTF
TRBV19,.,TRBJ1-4,TGTGCCAGTACCCACGGGGTGACTAATGAAAAACTGTTTTTT,CASTHGVTNEKLFF
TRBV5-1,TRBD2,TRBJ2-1,TGCGCCAGCAGCTTGTGGAGCGGGGCTGACAATGAGCAGTTCTTC,CASSLWSGADNEQFF
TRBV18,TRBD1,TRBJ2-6,TGTGCCAGCTCACCATTTCGGACAGGGGTGATCTCTGGGGCCAACGTCCTGACTTTC,CASSPFRTGVISGANVLTF
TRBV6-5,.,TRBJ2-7,TGTGCCAGCAGTTACGGGCCTTACGAGCAGTACTTC,CASSYGPYEQYF
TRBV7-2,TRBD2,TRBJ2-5,TGTGCCAGCAGCTTAGGCACTAGCGCCCAAGAGACCCAGTACTTC,CASSLGTSAQETQYF
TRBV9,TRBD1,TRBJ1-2,TGTGCCAGCAGCCCTACAGGGGACAGGACTAACTATGGCTACACCTTC,CASSPTGDRTNYGYTF
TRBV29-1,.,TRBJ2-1,TGCAGCGTTGTCGACTCCTACTCCTACAATGAGCAGTTCTTC,CSVVDSYSYNEQFF
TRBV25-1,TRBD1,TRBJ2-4,TGTGCCAGCAGTGGGGGACAGAAAAACATTCAGTACTTC,CASSGGQKNIQYF
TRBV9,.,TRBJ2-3,TGTGCCAGCAGCCCAAGCACAGATACGCAGTATTTT,CASSPSTDTQYF
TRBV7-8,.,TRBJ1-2,TGTGCCAGCAGCCCTCGGAGGGAGGATGGCTACACCTTC,CASSPRREDGYTF
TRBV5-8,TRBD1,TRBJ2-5,TGTGCCAGCAGCGATGGACAGGCTTTAAGCCAAGAGACCCAGTACTTC,CASSDGQALSQETQYF
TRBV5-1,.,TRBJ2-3,TGCGCCAGCAGCGTTCCCTTAGACGGGAGCGTGGATACGCAGTATTTT,CASSVPLDGSVDTQYF